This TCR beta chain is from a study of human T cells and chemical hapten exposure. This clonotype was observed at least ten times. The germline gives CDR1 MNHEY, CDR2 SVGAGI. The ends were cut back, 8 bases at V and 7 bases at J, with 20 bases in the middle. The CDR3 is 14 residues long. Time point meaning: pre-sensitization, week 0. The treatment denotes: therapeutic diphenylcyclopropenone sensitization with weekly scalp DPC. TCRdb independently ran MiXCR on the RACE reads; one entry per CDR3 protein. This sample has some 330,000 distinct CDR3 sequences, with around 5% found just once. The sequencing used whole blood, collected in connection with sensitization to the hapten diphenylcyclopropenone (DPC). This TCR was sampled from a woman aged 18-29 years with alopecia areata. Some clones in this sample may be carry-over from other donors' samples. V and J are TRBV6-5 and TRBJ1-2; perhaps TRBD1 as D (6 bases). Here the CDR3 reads CASVGGQGYSGYTF. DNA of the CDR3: TGTGCCAGCGTCGGAGGGCAGGGGTACAGTGGCTACACCTTC.